Listed below are T cell receptor beta chains from one sample, sequenced in a study of shared clonotypes between healthy human individuals. Sequencing used immunoSEQ multiplex PCR; TCRdb keeps in-frame clones, though not all of them. The data hold more than 1,200,000 clones, with approximately 98.5% observed a single time. The material sequenced was naive CD4+ T cells sorted from blood. The receptors were gathered from a man aged 25-45 years in good health. The CDR3 runs from the conserved cysteine through the conserved F or W. Each record gives: J gene, clone size, D gene, V gene, CDR3 protein, CDR3 DNA. D genes are given only for firm matches. Size tells how often a clone was seen (once, few, many) or the class of an expanded clone, and some rows leave it out.

TRBJ1-3 . . TRBV28 CASIPPEGTGNTIYF TGTGCCAGCATTCCCCCAGAGGGTACTGGAAACACCATATATTTT
TRBJ1-5 . TRBD1 TRBV7-8 CASSTDRGRNQPQHF TGTGCCAGCAGCACGGACAGGGGGCGGAATCAGCCCCAGCATTTT
TRBJ1-1 . . TRBV2 CASSESRGGEAFF TGTGCCAGCAGTGAAAGTAGGGGCGGTGAAGCTTTCTTT
TRBJ2-7 . TRBD2 TRBV7-6 CASSPGGGEGTYEQYF TGTGCCAGCAGCCCCGGCGGGGGGGAGGGCACCTACGAGCAGTACTTC
TRBJ2-7 . TRBD2 TRBV19 CASSPGLAGVTEQYF TGTGCCAGTAGCCCGGGACTAGCGGGCGTTACCGAGCAGTACTTC
TRBJ2-1 . TRBD2 TRBV6-6 CASIQTAGHEQFF TGTGCCAGCATTCAAACAGCGGGACATGAGCAGTTCTTC
TRBJ2-7 . . TRBV7-2 CASSLSHEQYF TGTGCCAGCAGCTTATCCCACGAGCAGTACTTC
TRBJ2-7 . . TRBV7-9 CASSLAVQNYEQYF TGTGCCAGCAGCTTAGCGGTACAGAACTACGAGCAGTACTTC
TRBJ1-5 . . TRBV2 CASRSNYSNQPQHF TGTGCCAGCAGGTCGAACTATAGCAATCAGCCCCAGCATTTT
TRBJ2-5 . . TRBV18 CASSTKAPGGTQYF TGTGCCAGCTCAACAAAGGCCCCTGGGGGGACCCAGTACTTC
TRBJ1-5 . . TRBV28 CASSLRRAAFLNQPQHF TGTGCCAGCAGTCTGCGGCGGGCCGCCTTTCTCAATCAGCCCCAGCATTTT
TRBJ1-2 . . TRBV21-1 CASLVPGTKGQIYGYTF TGTGCCAGTCTCGTCCCAGGAACAAAGGGACAGATCTATGGCTACACCTTC
TRBJ2-3 . TRBD2 TRBV5-1 CASSGVPSGRAVYTQYF TGCGCCAGCAGCGGTGTCCCTAGCGGGAGGGCCGTATATACGCAGTATTTT
TRBJ2-7 . TRBD1 TRBV6-5 CASSYSGRTGSNEQYF TGTGCCAGCAGTTACTCCGGTCGGACAGGTTCTAACGAGCAGTACTTC
TRBJ1-1 . . TRBV2 CASSEIGGGTEAFF TGTGCCAGCAGTGAAATAGGGGGAGGCACTGAAGCTTTCTTT
TRBJ1-6 . . TRBV5-4 CASSLHPGNSPLHF TGTGCCAGCAGCCTTCATCCGGGGAATTCACCCCTCCACTTT
TRBJ2-1 . TRBD2 TRBV9 CASSVGRLAGRPYNEQFF TGTGCCAGCAGCGTAGGGAGATTAGCGGGACGCCCTTACAATGAGCAGTTCTTC
TRBJ2-7 . . TRBV30 CALGKGSYEQYF TGTGCCCTGGGGAAGGGGTCCTACGAGCAGTACTTC
TRBJ2-1 . TRBD2 TRBV15 CATTAGGRSSYNEQFF TGTGCCACCACCGCGGGAGGCAGGAGCTCCTACAATGAGCAGTTCTTC
TRBJ2-7 . TRBD2 TRBV5-1 CASSFGPGRGEEQYF TGCGCCAGCAGCTTCGGTCCGGGACGGGGGGAAGAGCAGTACTTC
TRBJ2-7 . TRBD2 TRBV18 CASSPKAGGTYEQYF TGTGCCAGCTCACCAAAAGCGGGAGGAACCTACGAGCAGTACTTC
TRBJ2-5 . . TRBV9 CASSVASTGRIQETQYF TGTGCCAGCAGCGTAGCTTCGACGGGTAGGATCCAAGAGACCCAGTACTTC
TRBJ2-7 . TRBD1 TRBV5-1 CASSLDGTGGDEQYF TGCGCCAGCAGCTTGGATGGGACAGGGGGCGACGAGCAGTACTTC
TRBJ2-1 . . TRBV9 CASSVDPLRYNEQFF TGTGCCAGCAGCGTAGATCCACTACGTTACAATGAGCAGTTCTTC
TRBJ2-3 once . TRBV5-1 CASSLQNYAGDTQYF TGCGCCAGCAGCCTCCAGAACTATGCAGGAGATACGCAGTATTTT
TRBJ1-5 . TRBD1 TRBV18 CASSPLAGQGNQPQHF TGTGCCAGCTCACCTTTGGCAGGACAGGGAAATCAGCCCCAGCATTTT
TRBJ1-2 . TRBD1 TRBV29-1 CSVDRSDGYTF TGCAGCGTGGACAGGAGCGATGGCTACACCTTC
TRBJ1-3 . . TRBV28 CASSLYGASGNTIYF TGTGCCAGCAGTTTATATGGGGCTTCTGGAAACACCATATATTTT
TRBJ2-7 . . TRBV7-2 CASSLVGSGAYEQYF TGTGCCAGCAGCTTAGTAGGTAGCGGAGCCTACGAGCAGTACTTC
TRBJ2-2 once . TRBV7-2 CASSSPGLTGELFF TGTGCCAGCAGCTCCCCAGGGTTGACCGGGGAGCTGTTTTTT